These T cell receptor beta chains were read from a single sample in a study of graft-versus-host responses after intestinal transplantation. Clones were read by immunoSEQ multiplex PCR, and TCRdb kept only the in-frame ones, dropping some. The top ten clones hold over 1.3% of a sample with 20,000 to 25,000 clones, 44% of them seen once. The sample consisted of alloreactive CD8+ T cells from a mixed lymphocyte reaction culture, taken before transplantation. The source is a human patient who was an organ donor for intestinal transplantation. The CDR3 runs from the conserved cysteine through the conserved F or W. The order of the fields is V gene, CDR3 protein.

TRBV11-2	CASSSGTANGYTF
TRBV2	CASGEGGLGNQPQHF
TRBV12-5	CASGLGGLYNEQFF
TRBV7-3	CASSPTGMDTEAFF
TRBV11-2	CASSQQDREWFTDTQYF
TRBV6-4	CASSYSTGYTGELFF
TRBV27	CASSLSGDNEQFF
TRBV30	CAWSVGPYSVDEQYF
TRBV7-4	CASSRLGQGDQYF
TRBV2	CASSEAGGPYEQYF
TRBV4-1	CASSQDRATLYEQYF